The 17 T cell receptor beta chains below were found in one sample sequenced in a study of shared clonotypes between healthy human individuals. Profiling relied on immunoSEQ multiplex PCR, and the TCRdb table lists in-frame clones only, not all of them. Altogether 400,000 to 600,000 clones are present, 75% to 80% being singletons, with the ten largest covering around 12%. Sequencing input: PBMCs. These TCRs come from a woman in her thirties or forties in good health. Some clones in this sample may be carry-over from other donors' samples.

This clone has a count of ten or more. This sample includes further DNA sequences coding for the same CDR3. The chain couples TRBV28 to TRBJ2-7, with 10 bases that match TRBD1. The CDR3 consists of 15 residues. V lost 3 bases to trimming and J lost 5 bases; unmatched junction nucleotides: 7. The germline V gene has CDR1 MDHEN and CDR2 SYDVKM. The CDR3 loop is CASSLAGTGANEQYF. The CDR3 DNA sequence: TGTGCCAGCAGTTTGGCCGGGACAGGGGCTAACGAGCAGTACTTC.

With regard to this clone: Within the sample, other DNA sequences also encode this same CDR3. This sequence joins TRBV6-6 and TRBJ2-7; TRBD2 is a possible D gene (6 bases). This CDR3 region has 12 residues. Trimming took off 7 bases at V and 7 bases at J, with 14 bases between the two ends. Germline CDR1 is MNHNY and CDR2 is SVGAGI (reference sequence). The CDR3 reads CASNSAGGEQYF. CDR3 in DNA: TGTGCCAGCAATTCAGCTGGAGGGGAGCAGTACTTC.

A word on this clone: A much more abundant neighbour one base away suggests this may be a read error. Other nucleotide sequences from this sample produce the same CDR3. The chain couples TRBV7-9 to TRBJ1-2, with D tentatively TRBD1 (6 bases). Trimming took 5 bases from V and 8 from J, leaving 12 bases between them. Germline loops: CDR1 SEHNR, CDR2 FQNEAQ (reference sequence). The CDR3 has 12 residues. CDR3 in DNA: TGTGCCAGCAGCGAGGGGGGGGTGGGCTACACCTTC. Protein product: CASSEGGVGYTF.

The rearrangement joins TRBV10-3 to TRBJ2-1, with D tentatively TRBD1 or TRBD2 (6 bases each). This CDR3 is built from 14 residues. Trimming pared 6 bases from V and 8 bases from J, leaving 17 bases between. CDR1 is ENHRY and CDR2 is SYGVKD in the germline V gene. The CDR3 spells CAIRESRGTDEQFF. In nucleotides, the CDR3 is TGTGCCATCAGGGAAAGTAGGGGGACTGATGAGCAGTTCTTC.

V and J are TRBV5-8 and TRBJ2-1; either TRBD1 or TRBD2 may supply D (7 bases each). CDR3 size: 15 residues. Germline lookup yields CDR1 SGHTS and CDR2 YDEGEE. V gave up 4 bases and J gave up 2 bases, with 13 bases separating them. CDR3 residues: CASSQQGGAYNEQFF. The CDR3 DNA is TGTGCCAGCAGCCAGCAGGGGGGGGCCTACAATGAGCAGTTCTTC. Based on the CDR3 plus reference TRBV5-8 and TRBJ2-1, the full variable domain is EAGVTQSPTHLIKTRGQQATLRCSPISGHTSVYWYQQALGLGLQFLLWYDEGEERNRGNFPPRFSGRQFPNYSSELNVNALELEDSALYLCASSQQGGAYNEQFFGPGTRLTVL.

Many counts were recorded for this clone. The chain recombines TRBV5-3 with TRBJ2-7; 13 positions agree with TRBD2. TRBV5-3 is flagged as an ORF with uncertain function. CDR3 size: 16 residues. The V and J ends lost 1 base and 1 base, in that order; junction bases with no gene match: 2. CDR3 in amino acids: CARSLTSGRASYEQYF. CDR3 bases: TGTGCCAGAAGCTTGACTAGCGGGAGGGCTTCCTACGAGCAGTACTTC.

The chain has TRBV7-9 and TRBJ1-2; 7 bases line up with TRBD1. Per germline, CDR1 SEHNR and CDR2 FQNEAQ (reference sequence). The CDR3 contains 14 residues. Trimming cost V 5 bases and J 0 bases; bases outside gene matches: 3. The CDR3 DNA reads TGTGCCAGCAGCCCCGGACAGGCTAACTATGGCTACACCTTC. It translates to CASSPGQANYGYTF.

The chain has TRBV6-4 and TRBJ1-1; 8 nucleotides align to TRBD1. The V segment lost 8 bases and the J segment 2 bases; nucleotides outside the gene matches: 10. The CDR3 is made up of 15 amino acids. CDR1 is MRHNA, CDR2 SNTAGT, per germline. CDR3 protein: CASPEAGQDNTEAFF. Written as DNA, the CDR3 is TGTGCCAGCCCCGAGGCGGGACAGGATAACACTGAAGCTTTCTTT.

This clone was counted a few times. The V call is TRBV19, the J call TRBJ1-1, with TRBD1 matching 8 bases. Germline CDR1 reads LNHDA; CDR2 reads SQIVND (reference sequence). The V gene end was trimmed by 6 bases and the J gene end by 5 bases; junction bases not matched to a gene: 8. CDR3 size: 14 residues. The CDR3 nucleotides read TGTGCCAGTAGGGTAGGACAGGGAAGGACTGAAGCTTTCTTT. Amino acids: CASRVGQGRTEAFF. The full variable domain, its missing parts supplied by reference TRBV19 and TRBJ1-1, is DGGITQSPKYLFRKEGQNVTLSCEQNLNHDAMYWYRQDPGQGLRLIYYSQIVNDFQKGDIAEGYSVSREKKESFPLTVTSAQKNPTAFYLCASRVGQGRTEAFFGQGTRLTVV.

The chain uses TRBV2 and TRBJ2-3, with 7 nucleotides matching TRBD2. CDR1 SNHLY and CDR2 FYNNEI come from the germline V gene. Losses at the gene ends were 3 bases for V and 3 bases for J; bases not matched to a gene: 15. CDR3 size: 18 residues. CDR3 sequence: CASSERGKGRGRTDTQYF. The CDR3, as DNA: TGTGCCAGCAGTGAGAGGGGAAAGGGGCGGGGGAGGACAGATACGCAGTATTTT.

V usage is TRBV15 and J usage is TRBJ1-1; unclear D gene. Germline V gene lookup returns CDR1 LNHNV and CDR2 YYDKDF (reference sequence). This CDR3 comprises 14 residues. V lost 0 bases and J 2 bases, leaving 7 bases between the germline ends. CDR3 amino acids: CATSREMGNTEAFF. The CDR3 region has the DNA TGTGCCACCAGCAGAGAGATGGGAAACACTGAAGCTTTCTTT.

This sequence joins TRBV14 and TRBJ2-5, with D tentatively TRBD2 (6 bases). The CDR3 covers 18 residues. Germline V lookup: CDR1 SGHDN, CDR2 FVKESK. V lost 0 bases, J lost 1 base, and 18 bases lay in between. CDR3 coding DNA: TGTGCCAGCAGCCAAGATAAATGGGGACGGGACTGCCAAGAGACCCAGTACTTC. As protein: CASSQDKWGRDCQETQYF.

The chain recombines TRBV5-4 with TRBJ2-1; D ambiguous. Trimming stripped 1 base from V and 7 bases from J, with 3 bases between. Looked up from germline, CDR1 is SGHNT and CDR2 is YYREEE (reference sequence). The CDR3 has 11 amino acids. CDR3 region: CASSLSNEQFF. The DNA of the CDR3 is TGTGCCAGCAGCTTGTCTAATGAGCAGTTCTTC.

V gene TRBV21-1 combines with J gene TRBJ2-2; the D call of TRBD1 is as the table states it, not checked on the DNA. TRBV21-1 is classified as a pseudogene. There are 19 residues in the CDR3. In nucleotides, the CDR3 is TGTGCCAGCATCCACCGAGGGGGCCCAACAGGGGCAAGTCACGGGGAGCTGTTTTTT. Residues: CASIHRGGPTGASHGELFF.

The V and J genes are TRBV6-5 and TRBJ1-1, with D tentatively TRBD1 (6 bases). From germline, CDR1 is MNHEY and CDR2 SVGAGI. CDR3 length: 11 amino acids. Trimming took off 5 bases at V and 5 bases at J, with 6 bases between the two ends. Here the CDR3 reads CASSQGTEAFF. Written as DNA, the CDR3 is TGTGCCAGCAGTCAGGGGACTGAAGCTTTCTTT.

The chain employs TRBV4-3 and TRBJ2-3, with a possible D match to TRBD2 (6 bases). The germline V gene has CDR1 LGHNA and CDR2 YSLEER. The CDR3 contains 15 residues. Trimming removed 0 bases at V and 2 bases at J, with 9 bases between. CDR3 amino acids: CASSQEVADTDTQYF. Here the CDR3 DNA reads TGCGCCAGCAGCCAAGAAGTAGCGGACACAGATACGCAGTATTTT.

The chain recombines TRBV5-1 with TRBJ2-7, with D tentatively TRBD2 (6 bases). The CDR3 consists of 13 residues. Germline CDR1 SGHRS, CDR2 YFSETQ. Between the trimmed V and J ends, which lost 8 bases and 3 bases, there was a span of 15 bases. Here the CDR3 DNA reads TGCGCCAGTGGATTAGCGGAATACTACGAGCAGTACTTC. Translated, it gives CASGLAEYYEQYF. The variable domain in full, completed from reference TRBV5-1 and TRBJ2-7, reads KAGVTQTPRYLIKTRGQQVTLSCSPISGHRSVSWYQQTPGQGLQFLFEYFSETQRNKGNFPGRFSGRQFSNSRSEMNVSTLELGDSALYLCASGLAEYYEQYFGPGTRLTVT.